The T cell receptor (beta chain) under discussion was sequenced for a study of blood T cell repertoires in COVID-19 (dated by TCRdb to 2020 to 2021). Background for the entire study: Samples from collaborators originated in the United States, Italy and Spain and spanned both the acute and convalescent phases of COVID-19. Where available, HLA class I and class II types were obtained from metadata supplied by the sample provider rather than from assay-based typing. The samples were drawn from two sources: the first 160 participants of the ongoing ImmuneRACE study, and 1,000 to 1,500 subjects contributed by 6 global collaborators. Deeply sampled blood TCRbeta repertoires from subjects exposed to, actively infected with, or recovered from COVID-19 were included in the dataset. The prospective study material was composed of cDNA or gDNA derived from T cells, B-cell-depleted T cells, or PBMCs. The repertoires were released in a freely available public database meant as a resource for research on the immune response to SARS-CoV-2. Sample metadata almost always included a de-identified subject ID, COVID-19 status, age in years and sex. Results and caveats for the whole study, not just this receptor: How much clinical and demographic metadata was included differed by source and by participant, and the metadata was provided uncurated.

The immunoSEQ Assay, a bias-controlled multiplex PCR, was used to amplify TCRbeta CDR3 regions from genomic DNA. On the authors' methods: The number of nucleated cells in each sample was estimated from the amplification of reference gene primers within the assay. Sequence reads were collapsed and filtered to measure the absolute abundance of every unique TCRbeta CDR3 rearrangement. For each sample, productive Simpson clonality was calculated as the square root of Simpson's diversity index over productive rearrangements. TCRdb retrieved this table from immuneACCESS and kept in-frame rearrangements only. Not all clones are present; in checked studies, unresolved V genes account for under half, and no reason is known for the remainder. From that table come the V and J calls and clone size; the DNA was used to work out D and trimming. The sample contains nearly 200,000 clones, approximately 88% of them found a single time. The ten largest account for around 8% of the sample.

From its cysteine to its phenylalanine, the CDR3 spans 13 amino acids. The sequence is cut down to CDR3 DNA, 39 bases in frame from base 1. CDR1 and CDR2 are read off the germline V gene (reference sequence) as MNHEY and SMNVEV. The germline ends are 13 bases apart after V is trimmed by 6 bases and J by 4 bases. As regards this clone: The specificity of this receptor is unknown. No much larger clonotype is one base removed from it; base qualities were not supplied.

In the prospective study, participants were about 18 to 95 years old, resided in about 25 geographic areas of the United States, and were enrolled through a virtual design. In the prospective study, participants were assigned to cohorts based on the clinical history participants reported in a screening survey and a study questionnaire. For ImmuneRACE Cohort 3, a participant was defined as recovered based on two consecutive negative NP/OP PCR tests, clearance by a healthcare professional, or resolution of symptoms. Mobile phlebotomists in the prospective study collected whole blood, serum and a nasopharyngeal or oropharyngeal swab from every participant. Participants in the prospective study had the option to provide additional blood draws and questionnaires over a roughly two-month period. Blood samples from the prospective study were shipped frozen or at room temperature prior to DNA extraction.

The source material was PBMCs or T cells enriched from blood (not recorded which). This receptor was taken from a woman between 18 and 29 years old who had recovered from COVID-19. This chain joins TRBV27 to TRBJ2-7; TRBD2 could be the D gene, as 5 bases match. The sequenced DNA is TGTGCCAGCAGGAGGGATTCGGGGTACGAGCAGTACTTC. The translation is CASRRDSGYEQYF.